Listed below are T cell receptor beta chains from one sample, sequenced in a study of T-cell memory formation after mild COVID-19. TCRdb fed the 5' RACE reads into MiXCR, producing one record per CDR3 protein. The table lists about 160,000 distinct CDR3 sequences, 31% of them singletons. Sequenced material: PBMCs or a T cell subset sorted from them (not recorded which). Receptors were obtained from an adult woman who had mild COVID-19 (a few samples of this study predate the infection). Cell type and time point are not known. CDR3s include the opening cysteine and the closing phenylalanine or tryptophan. Each record gives: V gene, J gene, D gene, CDR3 length, clone size, CDR3 DNA, CDR3 protein. D genes are given only for firm matches. The listing skips clone size in some rows; elsewhere it reads once, few, many or a size class.

>TRBV12-3/TRBV12-4|TRBJ2-7|.|11|.
TGTGCCACAGGGACACCGGGGGAGCAGTACTTC
CATGTPGEQYF
>TRBV29-1|TRBJ1-1|.|14|few
TGCAGCGTTGAACAGTGGGTGGAGAACACTGAAGCTTTCTTT
CSVEQWVENTEAFF
>TRBV30|TRBJ2-4|.|16|few
TGTGCCTGGAACAATGGGGGGTCCCTAGCCAAAAACATTCAGTACTTC
CAWNNGGSLAKNIQYF
>TRBV24-1|TRBJ2-1|.|9|.
TGTGCCACCAGTGACCCCCGGTTCTTC
CATSDPRFF
>TRBV18|TRBJ2-1|.|18|.
TGTGCCAGCTCACCACTAAGGGCCAGCTCATCTCGGGCCAATGAGCAGTTCTTC
CASSPLRASSSRANEQFF
>TRBV24-1|TRBJ1-2|.|14|.
TGTGCCACCAGTGAAAAGACAGGCTTCTATGGCTACACCTTC
CATSEKTGFYGYTF
>TRBV2|TRBJ2-1|TRBD2|15|.
TGTGCCAGCAGTGAGGTTAGCGGGACCTACAATGAGCAGTTCTTC
CASSEVSGTYNEQFF
>TRBV12-3/TRBV12-4|TRBJ2-7|TRBD2|13|.
TGTGCCAGCAGTTTCGGGGGGGGATCCGAGCAGTACTTC
CASSFGGGSEQYF
>TRBV7-9|TRBJ1-1|.|15|.
TGTGCCAGCAGCTCAAGGACAAGGAGGGACACTGAAGCTTTCTTT
CASSSRTRRDTEAFF
>TRBV7-2|TRBJ1-2|.|13|.
TGTGCCAGCAGCTTAGCAGGGGCCTATGGCTACACCTTC
CASSLAGAYGYTF
>TRBV12-3/TRBV12-4|TRBJ2-1|TRBD2|15|many
TGTGCCAGCAGTAGAAAGCGGGAGGGTCACAATGAGCAGTTCTTC
CASSRKREGHNEQFF
>TRBV20-1|TRBJ2-1|TRBD2|14|.
TGCAGTGCTATCAATAGCGGGGGGGGTGAGGAGCAGTTCTTC
CSAINSGGGEEQFF
>TRBV2|TRBJ2-7|.|14|.
TGTGCCAGCATCTCGCAGCAAGGTCCCTACGAGCAGTACTTC
CASISQQGPYEQYF
>TRBV7-6|TRBJ2-7|TRBD1|15|few
TGTGCCAGCAGCTTTACCGGGACAGGGAATTACGAGCAGTACTTC
CASSFTGTGNYEQYF
>TRBV3-1|TRBJ1-4|TRBD1|16|.
TGTGCCAGCAGCCAAGATCGGATCGGACAGGGAGGAAAACTGTTTTTT
CASSQDRIGQGGKLFF
>TRBV2|TRBJ2-3|.|13|few
TGTGCCAGCAGTGCGTTCAACACAGATACGCAGTATTTT
CASSAFNTDTQYF
>TRBV5-1|TRBJ1-2|.|14|.
TGCGCCAGCAGCTTGGGAGACAGGAGATATGGCTACACCTTC
CASSLGDRRYGYTF
>TRBV12-5|TRBJ2-3|.|13|.
TGTGCTAGTGGTTTTTCCGAGGCAGATACGCAGTATTTT
CASGFSEADTQYF
>TRBV7-9|TRBJ2-7|.|14|many
TGTGCCAGCAGCTTAGCGCTAGGGGAAAGAGAGCAGTACTTC
CASSLALGEREQYF
>TRBV5-1|TRBJ2-2|.|14|.
TGCGCCAGCAGCTTGGTGTCGTACACCGGGGAGCTGTTTTTT
CASSLVSYTGELFF
>TRBV20-1|TRBJ2-5|TRBD1|15|few
TGCAGTGCCCCGGACAGGGGATTGTCCCAAGAGACCCAGTACTTC
CSAPDRGLSQETQYF
>TRBV2|TRBJ1-1|.|16|.
TGTGCCAGCAGTGAAAAATTCGGGCGACAGAACACTGAAGCTTTCTTT
CASSEKFGRQNTEAFF
>TRBV29-1|TRBJ2-7|.|14|.
TGCAGCGCATCGAGGGACGTCGGCTCCTACGAGCAGTACTTC
CSASRDVGSYEQYF
>TRBV15|TRBJ1-5|.|13|.
TGTGCCACCAGCAGAACCAGAAATCAGCCCCAGCATTTT
CATSRTRNQPQHF
>TRBV3-1|TRBJ2-1|.|14|.
TGTGCCAGCAGCCAAGATTGGGTAGGACTTGAGCAGTTCTTC
CASSQDWVGLEQFF
>TRBV7-9|TRBJ1-2|.|11|.
TGCGCTGTGTCGGCGGTACCTGGCTACACCTTC
CAVSAVPGYTF
>TRBV5-1|TRBJ2-7|.|14|few
TGCGCCAGCAGCTTGGGTGCAGGATCCCTCGAGCAGTACTTC
CASSLGAGSLEQYF
>TRBV9|TRBJ2-1|TRBD2|17|.
TGTGCCTCAACTCTCCGGAGCGGGGGGGACTCCTACAATGAGCAGTTCTTC
CASTLRSGGDSYNEQFF